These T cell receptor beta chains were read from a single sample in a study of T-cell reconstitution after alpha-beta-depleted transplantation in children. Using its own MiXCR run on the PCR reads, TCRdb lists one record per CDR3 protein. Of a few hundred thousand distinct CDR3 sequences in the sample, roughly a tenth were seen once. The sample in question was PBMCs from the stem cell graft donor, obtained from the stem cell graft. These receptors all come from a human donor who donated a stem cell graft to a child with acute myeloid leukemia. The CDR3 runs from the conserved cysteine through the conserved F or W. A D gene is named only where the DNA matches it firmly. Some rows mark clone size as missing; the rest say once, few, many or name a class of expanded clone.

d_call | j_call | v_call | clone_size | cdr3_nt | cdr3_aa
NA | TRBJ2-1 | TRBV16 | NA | TGTGCCAGCAGCCAAGAGGGCCTTGTGCAGTTCTTC | CASSQEGLVQFF
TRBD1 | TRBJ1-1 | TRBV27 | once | TGTGCCAGCCGAAAACAGGGGAAAGCTTTCTTT | CASRKQGKAFF
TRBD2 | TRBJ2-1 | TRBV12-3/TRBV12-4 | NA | TGTGCCAGCAGTTTATTATCTAGCGGGAGTGCGAACAATGAGCAGTTCTTC | CASSLLSSGSANNEQFF
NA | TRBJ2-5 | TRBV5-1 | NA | TGCGCCAGCAGCTTGGGGATAGGCGGGGACAGCAGTCAAGAGACCCAGTACTTC | CASSLGIGGDSSQETQYF
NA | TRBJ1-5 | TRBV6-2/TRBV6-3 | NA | TGTGCCAGCAGTCGGGACCGGTGGGAGCCCCAGCATTTT | CASSRDRWEPQHF
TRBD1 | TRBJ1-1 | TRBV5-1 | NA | TGCGCCAGCAGCTCCGGACAGGGTTTTGTACCTTTACAAGTTCAGACTGAAGCTTTCTTT | CASSSGQGFVPLQVQTEAFF
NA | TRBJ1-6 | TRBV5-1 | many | TGCGCCAGCAGCTTTGGCAGGGAACCCGAGCCCCTCCACTTT | CASSFGREPEPLHF
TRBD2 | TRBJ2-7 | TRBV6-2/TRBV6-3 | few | TGTGCCAGCAGTTACCCAACCTGGACTAGCGGGAGTTACGAGCAGTACTTC | CASSYPTWTSGSYEQYF
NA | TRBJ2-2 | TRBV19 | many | TGTGCCAGTAGTAAATACAGGGAGACCGGGGAGCTGTTTTTT | CASSKYRETGELFF
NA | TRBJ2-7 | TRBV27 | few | TGTGCCAGCAGTCCCCTTCAGGGCTACGAGCAGTACTTC | CASSPLQGYEQYF
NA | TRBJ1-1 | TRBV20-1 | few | TGCAGTGCTAGAGTGGGACAAATGAACACTGAAGCTTTCTTT | CSARVGQMNTEAFF
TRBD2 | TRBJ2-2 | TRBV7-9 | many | TGTGCCAGCAGCCTAGCGGGAAACACCGGGGAGCTGTTTTTT | CASSLAGNTGELFF
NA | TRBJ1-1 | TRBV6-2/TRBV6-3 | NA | TGTGCCAGCAGTTACAGGGAAGGGGCTGAAGCTTTCTTT | CASSYREGAEAFF
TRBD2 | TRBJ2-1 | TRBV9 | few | TGTGCCAGCAGCGTAGTCGGTACTAGCGGTTCCAGTGAGCAGTTCTTC | CASSVVGTSGSSEQFF
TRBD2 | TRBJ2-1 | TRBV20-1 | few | TGCAGTGCTCGCGCTCCGGGACTAGCGGGGGGGACCCAATTTAATGAGCAGTTCTTC | CSARAPGLAGGTQFNEQFF
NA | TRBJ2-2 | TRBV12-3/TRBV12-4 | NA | TGTGCCAGCAGTTTCGCACTCAGGGGCACCGGGGAGCTGTTTTTT | CASSFALRGTGELFF
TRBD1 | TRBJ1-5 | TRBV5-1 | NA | TGCGCCAGCAGCTTGGGACAGGGGGCTGTTCAGCCCCAGCATTTT | CASSLGQGAVQPQHF
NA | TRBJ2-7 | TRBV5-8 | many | TGTGCCAGCAGCTTACGGGGTGCCCAACTCTACGAGCAGTACTTC | CASSLRGAQLYEQYF
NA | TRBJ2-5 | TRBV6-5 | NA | TGTGCCAGCAGTTACTCAAGATCCGGGGCCCTGGGCGGGACCCAGTACTTC | CASSYSRSGALGGTQYF
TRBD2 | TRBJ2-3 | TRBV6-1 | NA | TGTGCCAGCAGGTCCGGCGGGAGTACAGATACGCAGTATTTT | CASRSGGSTDTQYF
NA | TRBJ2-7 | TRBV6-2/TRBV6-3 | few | TGTGCCAGCAGTTCCGGGTGGGCCTACGAGCAGTACTTC | CASSSGWAYEQYF
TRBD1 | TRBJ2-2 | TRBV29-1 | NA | TGCAGCGTTGAACGGACAGGGGCCACCGGGGAGCTGTTTTTT | CSVERTGATGELFF
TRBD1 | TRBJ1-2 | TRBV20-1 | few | TGCAGTGCAAGGGAATCAGGGGGCGTCGGTGGCTACACCTTC | CSARESGGVGGYTF
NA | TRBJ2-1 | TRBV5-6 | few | TGTGCCAGCAGTAGGGGCGCTGGTGAGCAGTTCTTC | CASSRGAGEQFF
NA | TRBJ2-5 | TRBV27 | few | TGTGCCAGCAGTCCAACCGGATTTCGGGCCCAGTACTTC | CASSPTGFRAQYF
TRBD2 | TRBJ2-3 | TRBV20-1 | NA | TGCAGTGCTAGTCTAGCGGACACAGATACGCAGTATTTT | CSASLADTDTQYF
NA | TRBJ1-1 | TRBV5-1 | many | TGCGCCAGCAGCGCACTGGACGGGACGGACACTGAAGCTTTCTTT | CASSALDGTDTEAFF
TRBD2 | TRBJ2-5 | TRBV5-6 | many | TGTGCCAGCAGTTGGACTAGCGGGAGCGGGCTGGGAGAGACCCAGTACTTC | CASSWTSGSGLGETQYF
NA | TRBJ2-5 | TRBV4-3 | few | TGCGCCAGCAGCCAAGATCTCTTTGTCGCGGAGACCCAGTACTTC | CASSQDLFVAETQYF
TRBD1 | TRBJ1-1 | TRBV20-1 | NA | TGCAGTGCTAGAGGTTGGACAGGGGGCCATACTGAAGCTTTCTTT | CSARGWTGGHTEAFF
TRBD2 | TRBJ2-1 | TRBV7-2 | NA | TGTGCCAGCAGCTCCCGGGGTAGCGGGGCTACCTACAATGAGCAGTTCTTC | CASSSRGSGATYNEQFF
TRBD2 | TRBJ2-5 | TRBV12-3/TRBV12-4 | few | TGTGCCAGCAGTTTAGCGCTACCGACTAGCGGGAGCTTTGGACAAGAGACCCAGTACTTC | CASSLALPTSGSFGQETQYF
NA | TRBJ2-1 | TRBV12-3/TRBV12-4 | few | TGTGCCAGCAGACCCCGGGACAAACGTAGGCAGTTCTTC | CASRPRDKRRQFF
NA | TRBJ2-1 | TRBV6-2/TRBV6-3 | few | TGTGCCAGCAGTTCCGACCCCTCCTACAATGAGCAGTTCTTC | CASSSDPSYNEQFF
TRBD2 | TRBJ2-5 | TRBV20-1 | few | TGCAGTGCCCATGGGGCTAGCGGGGAGACCCAGTACTTC | CSAHGASGETQYF
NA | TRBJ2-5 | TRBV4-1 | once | TGCGCCAGCAGCCGCTCCCCGGACCAAGAGACCCAGTACTTC | CASSRSPDQETQYF
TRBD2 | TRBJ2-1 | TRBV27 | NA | TGTGCCAGCAGTCATCCCTCCGGGACTAGCGCGAGTAATGAGCAGTTCTTC | CASSHPSGTSASNEQFF
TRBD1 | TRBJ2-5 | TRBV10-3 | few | TGTGCCATCAGCGCTCCGACAGGGGGACTTGAGACCCAGTACTTC | CAISAPTGGLETQYF
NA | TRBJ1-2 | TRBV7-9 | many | TGTGCCAGCAGCTTAAGCGCGGCTCCTAAGGGCTACACCTTC | CASSLSAAPKGYTF
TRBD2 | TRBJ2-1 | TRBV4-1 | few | TGCGCCAGCAGCCAAGATAGACTAGCGACGACCTACAATGAGCAGTTCTTC | CASSQDRLATTYNEQFF
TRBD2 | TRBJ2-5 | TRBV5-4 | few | TGTGCCAGCAGCTGGGGGGGGAACAGGATGGTGGAGACCCAGTACTTC | CASSWGGNRMVETQYF
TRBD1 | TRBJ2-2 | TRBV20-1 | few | TGCAGTGCTTATACAGGGGGGCCGAACACCGGGGAGCTGTTTTTT | CSAYTGGPNTGELFF
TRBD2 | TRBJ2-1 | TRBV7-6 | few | TGTGCCAGCAGCTCCCCAGCGGGAGTATTTAATGAGCAGTTCTTC | CASSSPAGVFNEQFF
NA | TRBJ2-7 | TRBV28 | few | TGTGCCAGCAGCCTGGGCCCCCTAGGGGACTACGAGCAGTACTTC | CASSLGPLGDYEQYF
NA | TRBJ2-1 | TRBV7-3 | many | TGTGCCAGCAGCTTATCCAGTGGGGGGCAGCAGTTCTTC | CASSLSSGGQQFF
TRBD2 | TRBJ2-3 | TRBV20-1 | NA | TGCAGTGCACTTTCTAGCGGGGGGGCCTCAGATACGCAGTATTTT | CSALSSGGASDTQYF
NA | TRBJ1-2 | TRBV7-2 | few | TGTGCCAGCAGCCACGGGACAATTTATGGCTACACCTTC | CASSHGTIYGYTF
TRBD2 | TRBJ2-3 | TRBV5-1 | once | TGCGCCAGCAGCTTGGCCACACTAGCGGGCACAGATACGCAGTATTTT | CASSLATLAGTDTQYF
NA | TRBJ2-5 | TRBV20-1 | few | TGCAGTGCTAGGGACCACAAAGAGACCCAGTACTTC | CSARDHKETQYF
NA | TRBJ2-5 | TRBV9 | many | TGTGCCAGCAGCCCCGGACCCGAAGAGACCCAGTACTTC | CASSPGPEETQYF
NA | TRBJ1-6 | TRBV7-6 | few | TGTGCCAGCAGCTTAGATCGGGCAAGCTCCTATAATTCACCCCTCCACTTT | CASSLDRASSYNSPLHF
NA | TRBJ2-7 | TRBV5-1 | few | TGCGCCAGCAGCTTGCGGCGGGACACCTACGAGCAGTACTTC | CASSLRRDTYEQYF
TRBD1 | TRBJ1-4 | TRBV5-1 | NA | TGCGCCAGCAGCTTGGTAGAGGGGGCACCCGAAAAACTGTTTTTT | CASSLVEGAPEKLFF
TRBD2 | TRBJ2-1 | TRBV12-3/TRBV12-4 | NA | TGTGCCAGCAGTTTAGTGCTCGGGGGGGCCTACAATGAGCAGTTCTTC | CASSLVLGGAYNEQFF
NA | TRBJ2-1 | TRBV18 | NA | TGTGCCAGCTCAGTTGGGGGCCTGGATGAGCAGTTCTTC | CASSVGGLDEQFF
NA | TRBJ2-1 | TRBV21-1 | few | TGTGCCAGCAGCAGATGGGCAACCGACTACAATGAGCAGTTCTTC | CASSRWATDYNEQFF
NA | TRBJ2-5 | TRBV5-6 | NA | TGTGCCAGCAGCCTAGAACCCAGGGGTCAAGAGACCCAGTACTTC | CASSLEPRGQETQYF
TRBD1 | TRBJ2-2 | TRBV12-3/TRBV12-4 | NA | TGTGCCAGCAGCACGACAGGGTCGGGCGGGGAGCTGTTTTTT | CASSTTGSGGELFF
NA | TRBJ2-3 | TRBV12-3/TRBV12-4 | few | TGTGCCAGCAGCCCCTACTCGGGGTCAGATACGCAGTATTTT | CASSPYSGSDTQYF
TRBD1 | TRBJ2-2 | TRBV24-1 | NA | TGTGCCACCAGTGGTCCTATAACAGGGGTCAACACCGGGGAGCTGTTTTTT | CATSGPITGVNTGELFF